This TCR beta chain was captured by sequencing in a study of cytomegalovirus exposure and HLA in healthy donors. General observations from the study: Later analysis reportedly placed an Asian-associated ancestry cluster below the roughly 690-donor mean in N-insertions. The study assumed roughly uniform donor sequencing depth for presence/absence analyses. Judged likely to be a sequencing artifact was a cluster of highly shared sequence variants. From TCR beta sequences, most subjects' HLA-A and HLA-B alleles were reportedly predicted accurately.

PCR was performed using 60 Vbeta and 13 Jbeta primers. Generated by immunoSEQ multiplex PCR, the TCRdb table keeps only in-frame clones and is missing some. Here the sample spans about 82,000 clones, around three fifths being singletons. This CDR3 comprises 15 residues. Germline lookup yields CDR1 MDHEN and CDR2 SYDVKM. The V end was cut by 4 bases, the J end by 6 bases, with 18 bases between. In the case of this clone: Its antigen remains unidentified.

This TCR was recovered from a woman aged 45-59 years in good health and CMV-seropositive. The chain links TRBV28 to TRBJ1-2, with D possibly TRBD1 on 6 matching bases. Sequencing was performed on PBMCs. The CDR3 DNA reads as TGTGCCAGCAGTTCCCCGGGTCAGGGGATTAATGGCTACACCTTC. Protein: CASSSPGQGINGYTF.